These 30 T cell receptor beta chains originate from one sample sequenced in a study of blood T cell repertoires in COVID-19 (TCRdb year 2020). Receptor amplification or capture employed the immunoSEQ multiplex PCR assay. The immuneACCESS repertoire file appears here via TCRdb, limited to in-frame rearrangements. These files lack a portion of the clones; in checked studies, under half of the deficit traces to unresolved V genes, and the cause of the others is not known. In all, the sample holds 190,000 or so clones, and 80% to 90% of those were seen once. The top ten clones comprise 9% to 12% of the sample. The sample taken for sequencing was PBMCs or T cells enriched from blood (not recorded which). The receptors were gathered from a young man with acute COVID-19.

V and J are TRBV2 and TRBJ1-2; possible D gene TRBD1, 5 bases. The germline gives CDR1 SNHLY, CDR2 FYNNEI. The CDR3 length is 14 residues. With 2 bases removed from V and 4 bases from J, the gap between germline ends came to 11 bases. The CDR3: CASSEKGRIYGYTF. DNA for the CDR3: TGTGCCAGCAGTGAAAAGGGGCGGATCTATGGCTACACCTTC.

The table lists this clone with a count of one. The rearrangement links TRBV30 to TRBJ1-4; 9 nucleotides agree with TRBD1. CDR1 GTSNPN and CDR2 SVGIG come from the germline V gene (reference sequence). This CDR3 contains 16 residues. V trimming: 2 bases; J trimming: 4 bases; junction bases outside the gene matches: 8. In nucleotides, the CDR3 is TGTGCCTGGAGTCCCCCCGGGACAGGGTTTAATGAAAAACTGTTTTTT. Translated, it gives CAWSPPGTGFNEKLFF. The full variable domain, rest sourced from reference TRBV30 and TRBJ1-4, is SQTIHQWPATLVQPVGSPLSLECTVEGTSNPNLYWYRQAAGRGLQLLFYSVGIGQISSEVPQNLSASRPQDRQFILSSKKLLLSDSGFYLCAWSPPGTGFNEKLFFGSGTQLSVL.

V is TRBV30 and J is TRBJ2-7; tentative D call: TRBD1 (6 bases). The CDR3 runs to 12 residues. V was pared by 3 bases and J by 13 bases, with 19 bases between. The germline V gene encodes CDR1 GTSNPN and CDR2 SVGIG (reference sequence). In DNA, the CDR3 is TGTGCCTGGAGGGGGACACTGCCTGAGACTTACTTC. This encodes CAWRGTLPETYF. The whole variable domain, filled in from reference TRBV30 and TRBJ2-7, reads SQTIHQWPATLVQPVGSPLSLECTVEGTSNPNLYWYRQAAGRGLQLLFYSVGIGQISSEVPQNLSASRPQDRQFILSSKKLLLSDSGFYLCAWRGTLPETYFGPGTRLTVT.

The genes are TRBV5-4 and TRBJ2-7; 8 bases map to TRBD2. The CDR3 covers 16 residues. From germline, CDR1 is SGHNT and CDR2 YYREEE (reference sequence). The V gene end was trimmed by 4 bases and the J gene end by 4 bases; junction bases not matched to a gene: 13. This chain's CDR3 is CASSPGGYSGGYEQYF. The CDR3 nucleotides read TGTGCCAGCAGCCCCGGAGGGTACAGCGGGGGTTACGAGCAGTACTTC.

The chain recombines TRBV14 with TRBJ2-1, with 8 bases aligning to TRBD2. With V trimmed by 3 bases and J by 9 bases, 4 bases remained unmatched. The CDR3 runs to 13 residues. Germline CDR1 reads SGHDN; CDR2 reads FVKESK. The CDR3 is CASSQAGGGEQFF. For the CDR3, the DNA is TGTGCCAGCAGCCAGGCGGGGGGCGGTGAGCAGTTCTTC. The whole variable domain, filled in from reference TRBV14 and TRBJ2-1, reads EAGVTQFPSHSVIEKGQTVTLRCDPISGHDNLYWYRRVMGKEIKFLLHFVKESKQDESGMPNNRFLAERTGGTYSTLKVQPAELEDSGVYFCASSQAGGGEQFFGPGTRLTVL.

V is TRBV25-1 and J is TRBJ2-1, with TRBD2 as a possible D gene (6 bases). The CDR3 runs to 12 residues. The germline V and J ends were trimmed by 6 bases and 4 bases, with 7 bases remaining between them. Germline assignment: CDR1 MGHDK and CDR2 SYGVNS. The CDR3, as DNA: TGTGCCAGCAGCGGGACTTACAATGAGCAGTTCTTC. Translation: CASSGTYNEQFF.

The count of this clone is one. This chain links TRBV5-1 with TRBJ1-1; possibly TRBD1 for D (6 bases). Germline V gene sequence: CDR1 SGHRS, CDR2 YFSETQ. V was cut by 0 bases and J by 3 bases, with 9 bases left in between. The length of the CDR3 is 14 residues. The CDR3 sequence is CASSLGRGHTEAFF. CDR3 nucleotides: TGCGCCAGCAGCTTGGGGCGGGGGCACACTGAAGCTTTCTTT.

This CDR3 reads CASKGQGNTEAFF. As DNA, the CDR3 is TGTGCCAGCAAAGGACAAGGAAACACTGAAGCTTTCTTT. The chain joins TRBV12-3 or TRBV12-4 to TRBJ1-1; the D gene is possibly TRBD1 (5 bases). Trimming removed 7 bases from V and 2 bases from J, with 11 bases in between. This CDR3 is 13 amino acids long.

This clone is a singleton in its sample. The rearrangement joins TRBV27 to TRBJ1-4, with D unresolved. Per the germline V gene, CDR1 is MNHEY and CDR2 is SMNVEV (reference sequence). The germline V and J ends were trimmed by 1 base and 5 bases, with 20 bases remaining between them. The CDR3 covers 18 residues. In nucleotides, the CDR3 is TGTGCCAGCAGTTTATACCCCCCCGGGAGGGTGATAAATGAAAAACTGTTTTTT. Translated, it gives CASSLYPPGRVINEKLFF. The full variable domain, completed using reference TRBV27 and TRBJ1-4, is EAQVTQNPRYLITVTGKKLTVTCSQNMNHEYMSWYRQDPGLGLRQIYYSMNVEVTDKGDVPEGYKVSRKEKRNFPLILESPSPNQTSLYFCASSLYPPGRVINEKLFFGSGTQLSVL.

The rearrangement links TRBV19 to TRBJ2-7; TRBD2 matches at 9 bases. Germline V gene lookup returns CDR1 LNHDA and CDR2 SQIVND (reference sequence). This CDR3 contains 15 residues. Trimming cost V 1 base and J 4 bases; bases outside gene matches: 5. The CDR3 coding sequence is TGTGCCAGTAGTATAGTTCTAGCGGGAAGATACGAGCAGTACTTC. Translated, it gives CASSIVLAGRYEQYF.

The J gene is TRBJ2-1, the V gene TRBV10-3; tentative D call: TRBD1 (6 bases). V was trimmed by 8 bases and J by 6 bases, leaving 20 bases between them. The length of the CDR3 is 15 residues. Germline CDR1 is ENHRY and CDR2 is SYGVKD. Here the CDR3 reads CAIGQGQSTLNEQFF. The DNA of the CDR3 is TGTGCCATCGGCCAGGGACAATCCACCCTCAATGAGCAGTTCTTC.

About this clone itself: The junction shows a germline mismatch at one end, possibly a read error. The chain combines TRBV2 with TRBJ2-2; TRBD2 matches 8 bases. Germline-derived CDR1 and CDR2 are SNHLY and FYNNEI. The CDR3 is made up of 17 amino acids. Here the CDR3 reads CASREGWAGGITGELFF. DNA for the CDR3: TGTGCCAGCAGGGAAGGCTGGGCGGGAGGAATCACCGGGGAGCTGTTTTTT.

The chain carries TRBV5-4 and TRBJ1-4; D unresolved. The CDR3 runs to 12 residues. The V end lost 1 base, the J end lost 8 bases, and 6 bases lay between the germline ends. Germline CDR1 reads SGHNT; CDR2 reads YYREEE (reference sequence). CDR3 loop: CASSLLGEKLFF. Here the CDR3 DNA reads TGTGCCAGCAGCTTGCTGGGCGAAAAACTGTTTTTT.

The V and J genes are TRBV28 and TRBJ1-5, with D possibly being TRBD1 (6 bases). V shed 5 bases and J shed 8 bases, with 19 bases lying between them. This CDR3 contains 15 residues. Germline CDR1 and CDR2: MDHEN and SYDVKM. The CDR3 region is CASSLGGGSSEPQHF. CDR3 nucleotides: TGTGCCAGCAGTCTAGGGGGGGGGAGTTCTGAGCCCCAGCATTTT. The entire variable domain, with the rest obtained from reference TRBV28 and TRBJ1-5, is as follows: DVKVTQSSRYLVKRTGEKVFLECVQDMDHENMFWYRQDPGLGLRLIYFSYDVKMKEKGDIPEGYSVSREKKERFSLILESASTNQTSMYLCASSLGGGSSEPQHFGDGTRLSIL.

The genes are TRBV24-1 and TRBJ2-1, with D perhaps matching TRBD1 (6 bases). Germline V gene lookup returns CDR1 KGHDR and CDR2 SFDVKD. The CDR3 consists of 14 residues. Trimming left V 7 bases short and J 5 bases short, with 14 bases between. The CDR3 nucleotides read TGTGCCACCAGCGTCCGGACAGCTAACAATGAGCAGTTCTTC. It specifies CATSVRTANNEQFF.

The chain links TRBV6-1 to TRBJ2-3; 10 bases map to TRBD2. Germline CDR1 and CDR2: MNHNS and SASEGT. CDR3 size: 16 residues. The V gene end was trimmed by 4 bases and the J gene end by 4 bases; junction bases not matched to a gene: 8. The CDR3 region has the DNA TGTGCCAGCAGTGTCGCGACTAGCGGGCCCTCAGATACGCAGTATTTT. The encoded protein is CASSVATSGPSDTQYF.

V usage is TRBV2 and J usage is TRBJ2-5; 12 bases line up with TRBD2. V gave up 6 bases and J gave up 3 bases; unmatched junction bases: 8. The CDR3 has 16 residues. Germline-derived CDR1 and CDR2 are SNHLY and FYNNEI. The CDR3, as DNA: TGTGCCAGCAGCGGCGGGACTAGCGGGTTGAAAGAGACCCAGTACTTC. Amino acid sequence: CASSGGTSGLKETQYF.

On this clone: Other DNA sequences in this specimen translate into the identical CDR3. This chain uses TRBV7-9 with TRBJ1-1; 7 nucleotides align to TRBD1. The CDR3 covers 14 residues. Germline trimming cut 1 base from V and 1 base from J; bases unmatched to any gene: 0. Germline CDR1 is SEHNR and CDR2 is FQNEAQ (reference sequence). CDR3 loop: CASSLGTGNTEAFF. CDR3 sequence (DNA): TGTGCCAGCAGCTTAGGGACAGGGAACACTGAAGCTTTCTTT.

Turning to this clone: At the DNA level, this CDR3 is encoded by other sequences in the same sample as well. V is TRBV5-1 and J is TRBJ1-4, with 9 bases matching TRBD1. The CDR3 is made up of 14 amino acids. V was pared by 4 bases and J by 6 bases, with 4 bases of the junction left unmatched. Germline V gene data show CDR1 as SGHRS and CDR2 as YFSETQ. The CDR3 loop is CASSLTGGDEKLFF. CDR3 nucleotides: TGCGCCAGCAGCCTGACAGGGGGAGATGAAAAACTGTTTTTT.

Here the CDR3 DNA reads TGTGCCAGCAGTTTAACAGGCTCCTATAATTCACCCCTCCACTTT. Encoded protein: CASSLTGSYNSPLHF. This chain connects TRBV28 to TRBJ1-6; D is possibly TRBD1 (5 bases). This CDR3 is 15 amino acids long. V was cut by 2 bases and J by 0 bases, with 5 bases left in between. Germline V lookup: CDR1 MDHEN, CDR2 SYDVKM.

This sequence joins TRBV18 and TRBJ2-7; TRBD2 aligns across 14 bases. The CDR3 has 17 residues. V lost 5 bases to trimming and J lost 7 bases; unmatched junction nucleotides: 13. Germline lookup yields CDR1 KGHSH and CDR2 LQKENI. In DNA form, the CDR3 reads TGTGCCAGCTCAGGCTTGGGACTAGCGGGAGCTCCGGGTGAGCAGTACTTC. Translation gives CASSGLGLAGAPGEQYF.

Here the CDR3 reads CASSPESGVRTEAFF. The CDR3 DNA sequence: TGTGCCAGCTCACCAGAATCAGGCGTACGGACTGAAGCTTTCTTT. The chain links TRBV18 to TRBJ1-1; D uncertain. The V gene lost 2 bases and the J gene lost 5 bases, with 15 bases spanning the gap. This CDR3 is built from 15 residues. Germline V gene sequence: CDR1 KGHSH, CDR2 LQKENI.

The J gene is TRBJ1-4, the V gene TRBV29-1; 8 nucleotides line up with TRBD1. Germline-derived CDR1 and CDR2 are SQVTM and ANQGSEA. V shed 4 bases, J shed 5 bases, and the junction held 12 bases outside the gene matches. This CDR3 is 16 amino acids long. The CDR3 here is CSVGVPDRGGNEKLFF. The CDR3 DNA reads TGCAGCGTTGGTGTACCCGACAGGGGAGGCAATGAAAAACTGTTTTTT.

For the CDR3, the DNA is TGTGCCAGCAGCCAAAGGACACCAAGCTCTGGAAACACCATATATTTT. Translated: CASSQRTPSSGNTIYF. The V and J genes are TRBV4-2 and TRBJ1-3, with D tentatively TRBD1 (5 bases). The CDR3 has 16 amino acids. V lost 2 bases and J 0 bases, leaving 11 bases between the germline ends. CDR1 is LGHNA and CDR2 is YNFKEQ in the germline V gene.

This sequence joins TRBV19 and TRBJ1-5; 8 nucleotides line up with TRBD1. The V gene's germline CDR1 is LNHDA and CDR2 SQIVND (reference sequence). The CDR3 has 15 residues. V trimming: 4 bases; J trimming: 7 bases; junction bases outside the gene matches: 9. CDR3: CASSKTGERGQPQHF. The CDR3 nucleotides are TGTGCCAGTAGTAAGACAGGGGAGCGAGGACAGCCCCAGCATTTT.

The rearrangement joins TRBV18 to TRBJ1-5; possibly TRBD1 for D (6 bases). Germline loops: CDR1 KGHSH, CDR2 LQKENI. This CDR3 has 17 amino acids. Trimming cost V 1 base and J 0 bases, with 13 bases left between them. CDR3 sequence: CASSPRGEQGSNQPQHF. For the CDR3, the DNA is TGTGCCAGCTCACCACGAGGGGAACAGGGTAGCAATCAGCCCCAGCATTTT.

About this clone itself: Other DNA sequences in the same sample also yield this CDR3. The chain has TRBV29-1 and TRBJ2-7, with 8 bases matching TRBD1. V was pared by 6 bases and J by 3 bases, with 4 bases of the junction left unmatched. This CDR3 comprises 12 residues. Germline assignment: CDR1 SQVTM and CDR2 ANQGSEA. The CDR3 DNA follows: TGCAGCGTAGACGGACAGGGCTACGAGCAGTACTTC. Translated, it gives CSVDGQGYEQYF.

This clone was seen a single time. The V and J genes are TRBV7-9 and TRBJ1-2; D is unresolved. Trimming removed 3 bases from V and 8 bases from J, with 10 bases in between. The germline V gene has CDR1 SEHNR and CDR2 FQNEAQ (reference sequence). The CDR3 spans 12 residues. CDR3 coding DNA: TGTGCCAGCAGCTTCCTCGGGATGGGCTACACCTTC. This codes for CASSFLGMGYTF.

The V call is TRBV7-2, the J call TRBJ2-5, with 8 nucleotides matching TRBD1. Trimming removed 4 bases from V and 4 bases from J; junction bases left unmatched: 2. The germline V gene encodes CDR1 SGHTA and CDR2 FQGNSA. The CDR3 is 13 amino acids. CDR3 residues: CASSSGTGETQYF. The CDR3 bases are TGTGCCAGCAGCTCCGGGACAGGAGAGACCCAGTACTTC.

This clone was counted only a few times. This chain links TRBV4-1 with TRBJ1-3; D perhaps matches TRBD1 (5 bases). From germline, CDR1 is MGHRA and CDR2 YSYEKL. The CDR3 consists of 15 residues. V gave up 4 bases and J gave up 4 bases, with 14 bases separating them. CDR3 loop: CASSLLGGLGNTIYF. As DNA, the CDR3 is TGCGCCAGCAGCCTACTGGGGGGGTTGGGAAACACCATATATTTT.